These 20 T cell receptor beta chains originate from one sample sequenced in a study of response to subunit inactivated influenza vaccine. TCRdb re-called the RT-PCR reads through MiXCR, storing one row per CDR3 protein. The data show approximately 520,000 distinct CDR3 sequences, around 25% seen once. Here the sequenced sample was CD4+ T cells sorted from PBMCs, taken roughly 5 days after vaccination. The receptors were gathered from a man aged 45 to 65 who received an inactivated influenza vaccine.

The table lists this clonotype with a few counts. This chain joins TRBV5-1 and TRBJ2-3; 14 bases align to TRBD2. The V and J ends lost 4 bases and 0 bases, in that order; junction bases with no gene match: 10. Germline lookup yields CDR1 SGHRS and CDR2 YFSETQ. The CDR3 is made up of 19 amino acids. This CDR3 is CASSRGLAGGGTSTDTQYF. CDR3 in DNA: TGCGCCAGCAGCCGAGGACTAGCGGGGGGCGGAACAAGCACAGATACGCAGTATTTT.

This clonotype was counted between two and nine times. The chain recombines TRBV20-1 with TRBJ2-3; 7 bases match TRBD2. CDR3 length: 16 residues. The germline gives CDR1 DFQATT, CDR2 SNEGSKA (reference sequence). Germline trimming cut 0 bases from V and 0 bases from J; bases unmatched to any gene: 6. The CDR3 spells CSARDLLAQSTDTQYF. For the CDR3, the DNA is TGCAGTGCTAGAGATCTACTAGCGCAGAGCACAGATACGCAGTATTTT.

This clonotype was detected ten times or more. The chain carries TRBV7-2 and TRBJ2-2, with TRBD1 identical over 9 bases. The trim removed 5 bases at V and 6 bases at J, leaving 7 bases unmatched. CDR1 and CDR2 from the germline V gene are SGHTA and FQGNSA. CDR3 length: 15 amino acids. Here the CDR3 reads CASSIRTGEPGELFF. CDR3 in DNA: TGTGCCAGCAGCATTAGGACAGGGGAACCCGGGGAGCTGTTTTTT.

This clonotype was counted a few times. The CDR3 sequence: CASSLNVAGYSYEQYF. CDR3 coding DNA: TGCGCCAGCAGCTTGAATGTAGCGGGATACTCCTACGAGCAGTACTTC. V is TRBV5-1 and J is TRBJ2-7, with 8 positions matching TRBD2. Losses at the gene ends were 1 base for V and 0 bases for J; bases not matched to a gene: 6. The CDR3 consists of 16 residues. Per the germline V gene, CDR1 is SGHRS and CDR2 is YFSETQ.

The chain combines TRBV29-1 with TRBJ2-7, with 9 bases identical to TRBD2. J gave up 4 bases and V 4 bases, and 5 bases lay outside the gene matches. Germline CDR1 is SQVTM and CDR2 is ANQGSEA. The CDR3 consists of 13 residues. The CDR3 DNA is TGCAGCGTTGTTCCTAGCGGGACTTACGAGCAGTACTTC. This codes for CSVVPSGTYEQYF.

The rearrangement uses TRBV28 and TRBJ2-1; 12 bases agree with TRBD2. The V gene's germline CDR1 is MDHEN and CDR2 SYDVKM. Germline trimming cut 2 bases from V and 2 bases from J; bases unmatched to any gene: 10. This CDR3 has 19 amino acids. The CDR3 nucleotides are TGTGCCAGCAGTTTAAATTTGGGGACTAGCGGGTCGACCTACAATGAGCAGTTCTTC. The encoded protein is CASSLNLGTSGSTYNEQFF.

The table lists this clonotype with a count of one. The rearrangement joins TRBV6-1 to TRBJ2-7; 7 bases fit TRBD1. This CDR3 is built from 16 residues. The V and J ends lost 6 bases and 2 bases, in that order; junction bases with no gene match: 13. CDR1 and CDR2 from the germline V gene are MNHNS and SASEGT. Here the CDR3 DNA reads TGTGCCAGCAGACGGGCGTCGGCACAGGGGACCTACGAGCAGTACTTC. This encodes CASRRASAQGTYEQYF.

The chain combines TRBV7-2 with TRBJ2-3; possible D gene TRBD2, 6 bases. Germline CDR1 is SGHTA and CDR2 is FQGNSA. V gave up 8 bases and J gave up 2 bases, with 17 bases separating them. The CDR3 totals 15 residues. CDR3 DNA: TGTGCCAGCTGCCTTAACGCGGGAACCACAGATACGCAGTATTTT. Its translation: CASCLNAGTTDTQYF.

This clonotype was seen a handful of times. CDR3 in amino acids: CASSQSGRYEQYF. The DNA for the CDR3 is TGTGCCAGCAGCCAATCGGGCCGCTACGAGCAGTACTTC. V is TRBV7-2 and J is TRBJ2-7, with D uncertain. The ends were cut back, 5 bases at V and 3 bases at J, with 11 bases in the middle. The germline CDR1 and CDR2 sequences are SGHTA and FQGNSA. The CDR3 length is 13 residues.

This clonotype was recorded a few times. The chain combines TRBV12-3 or TRBV12-4 with TRBJ2-1, with D tentatively TRBD2 (6 bases). The CDR3 loop spans 14 amino acids. The V gene lost 6 bases and the J gene lost 5 bases, with 14 bases spanning the gap. CDR3 amino acids: CASSRRRVDNEQFF. In DNA form, the CDR3 reads TGTGCCAGCAGCAGGAGGAGGGTTGACAATGAGCAGTTCTTC.

This clonotype turned up a few times. The rearrangement uses TRBV7-8 and TRBJ2-1; D unclear. Looked up from germline, CDR1 is SGHVS and CDR2 is FQNEAQ. The CDR3 has 15 residues. Deletions cut 4 bases from V and 5 bases from J, with 15 bases between. CDR3 sequence: CASSSRPPFHNEQFF. For the CDR3, the DNA is TGTGCCAGCAGCTCCAGACCCCCCTTCCACAATGAGCAGTTCTTC.

The chain links TRBV15 to TRBJ1-5; D not resolved. Germline values: CDR1 LNHNV, CDR2 YYDKDF (reference sequence). The CDR3 is made up of 14 amino acids. V was trimmed by 1 base and J by 1 base, leaving 5 bases between them. CDR3 in DNA: TGTGCCACCAGCAGAGCGGGGAGCAATCAGCCCCAGCATTTT. Amino acid sequence: CATSRAGSNQPQHF. Full variable domain (outside the CDR3, taken from reference TRBV15 and TRBJ1-5): DAMVIQNPRYQVTQFGKPVTLSCSQTLNHNVMYWYQQKSSQAPKLLFHYYDKDFNNEADTPDNFQSRRPNTSFCFLDIRSPGLGDTAMYLCATSRAGSNQPQHFGDGTRLSIL.

This clonotype appeared a few times. J is TRBJ2-2 and V is TRBV7-2, with D uncertain. Trimming cost V 8 bases and J 8 bases, with 9 bases left between them. Germline V lookup: CDR1 SGHTA, CDR2 FQGNSA. The CDR3 is 11 residues long. The CDR3 loop is CASQLLGELFF. The DNA for the CDR3 is TGTGCCAGCCAGCTATTGGGGGAGCTGTTTTTT.

This clonotype was counted between two and nine times. The J gene is TRBJ2-5, the V gene TRBV29-1, with 14 bases identical to TRBD2. Germline trimming cut 7 bases from V and 5 bases from J; bases unmatched to any gene: 12. Per the germline V gene, CDR1 is SQVTM and CDR2 is ANQGSEA. This CDR3 has 16 amino acids. The CDR3: CSATTSGGAAYETQYF. The CDR3 bases are TGCAGCGCCACGACTAGCGGGGGGGCAGCGTATGAGACCCAGTACTTC.

In its sample, this clonotype was seen a few times. The V and J genes are TRBV12-3 or TRBV12-4 and TRBJ2-7, with 8 bases identical to TRBD1. The CDR3 is made up of 14 amino acids. J lost 5 bases, V lost 6 bases, and 9 bases had no gene match. The CDR3 is CASRDKTGAHEQYF. The CDR3 DNA sequence: TGTGCCAGCAGGGACAAGACAGGGGCCCACGAGCAGTACTTC.

The rearrangement links TRBV3-1 to TRBJ2-7; D gene unclear. The CDR3 is 12 residues long. In germline, CDR1 is LGHDT, CDR2 YNNKEL (reference sequence). Trimming removed 1 base from V and 7 bases from J, with 8 bases in between. As DNA, the CDR3 is TGTGCCAGCAGCCAAGTCCCCTGGGAGCAGTACTTC. Residues: CASSQVPWEQYF.

By proportion, this clonotype is medium-sized. The V and J genes are TRBV5-1 and TRBJ2-3; D remains ambiguous. This CDR3 comprises 13 residues. The germline V gene encodes CDR1 SGHRS and CDR2 YFSETQ. V was pared by 1 base and J by 2 bases, with 5 bases between. The CDR3 protein is CASSLQDTDTQYF. The CDR3 coding sequence is TGCGCCAGCAGCTTGCAGGACACAGATACGCAGTATTTT.

The chain joins TRBV9 to TRBJ2-3; 7 bases are a match to TRBD2. The CDR3 runs 15 residues. CDR1 SGDLS and CDR2 YYNGEE come from the germline V gene. V was clipped by 0 bases and J by 1 base; unmatched bases: 2. The CDR3 bases are TGTGCCAGCAGCGTAGGCGGGAGTGGCACAGATACGCAGTATTTT. Translation: CASSVGGSGTDTQYF. The full variable domain, completed using reference TRBV9 and TRBJ2-3, is DSGVTQTPKHLITATGQRVTLRCSPRSGDLSVYWYQQSLDQGLQFLIQYYNGEERAKGNILERFSAQQFPDLHSELNLSSLELGDSALYFCASSVGGSGTDTQYFGPGTRLTVL.

This clonotype occurred a few times. This rearrangement joins TRBV15 to TRBJ2-1; D not resolved. V shed 1 base and J shed 0 bases, with 7 bases lying between them. The CDR3 extends over 15 amino acids. Germline lookup yields CDR1 LNHNV and CDR2 YYDKDF (reference sequence). CDR3 sequence: CATSRVQDSYNEQFF. Written as DNA, the CDR3 is TGTGCCACCAGCAGAGTTCAGGACTCCTACAATGAGCAGTTCTTC.

V gene TRBV5-1 combines with J gene TRBJ2-2; weak D call: TRBD2 (5 bases). The CDR3 runs 15 residues. Germline CDR1 is SGHRS and CDR2 is YFSETQ. Trimming removed 3 bases at V and 7 bases at J, with 16 bases between. This chain's CDR3 is CASSSGMWEYGELFF. CDR3 coding DNA: TGCGCCAGCAGCTCTGGTATGTGGGAGTACGGGGAGCTGTTTTTT. The full variable domain, with the rest looked up from reference TRBV5-1 and TRBJ2-2, is KAGVTQTPRYLIKTRGQQVTLSCSPISGHRSVSWYQQTPGQGLQFLFEYFSETQRNKGNFPGRFSGRQFSNSRSEMNVSTLELGDSALYLCASSSGMWEYGELFFGEGSRLTVL.